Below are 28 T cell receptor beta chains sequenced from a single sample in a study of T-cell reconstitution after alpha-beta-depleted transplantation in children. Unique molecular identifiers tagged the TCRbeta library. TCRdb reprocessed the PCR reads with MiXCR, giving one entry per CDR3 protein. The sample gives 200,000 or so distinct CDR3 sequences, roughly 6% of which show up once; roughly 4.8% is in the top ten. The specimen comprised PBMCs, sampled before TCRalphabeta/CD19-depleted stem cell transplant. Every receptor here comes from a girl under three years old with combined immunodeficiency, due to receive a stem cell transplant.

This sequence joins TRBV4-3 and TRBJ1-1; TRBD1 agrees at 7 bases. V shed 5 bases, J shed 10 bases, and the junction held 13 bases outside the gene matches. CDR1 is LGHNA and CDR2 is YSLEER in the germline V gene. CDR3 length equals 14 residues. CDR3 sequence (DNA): TGCGCCAGCAGCACCCGGGGAGGGGGCTCAGCAGCTTTCTTT. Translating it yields CASSTRGGGSAAFF.

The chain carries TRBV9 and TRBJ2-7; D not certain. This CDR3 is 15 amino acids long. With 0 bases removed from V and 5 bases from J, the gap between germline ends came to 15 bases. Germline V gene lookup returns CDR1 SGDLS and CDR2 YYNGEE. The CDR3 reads CASSVARDPLNEQYF. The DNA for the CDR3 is TGTGCCAGCAGCGTAGCTAGAGACCCCCTGAACGAGCAGTACTTC.

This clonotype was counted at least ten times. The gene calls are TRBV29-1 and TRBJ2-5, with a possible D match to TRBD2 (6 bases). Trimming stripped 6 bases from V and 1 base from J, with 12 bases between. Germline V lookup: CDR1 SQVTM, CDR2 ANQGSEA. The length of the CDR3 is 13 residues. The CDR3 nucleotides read TGCAGCGTCGGGGGAATCGGCCAAGAGACCCAGTACTTC. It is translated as CSVGGIGQETQYF.

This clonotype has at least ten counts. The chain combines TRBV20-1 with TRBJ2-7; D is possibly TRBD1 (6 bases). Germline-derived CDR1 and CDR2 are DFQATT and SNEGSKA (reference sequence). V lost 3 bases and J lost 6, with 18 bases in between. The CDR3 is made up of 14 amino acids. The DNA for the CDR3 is TGCAGTGCTAGTACCCCAAACAGGGTTTCCGAGCAGTACTTC. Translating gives CSASTPNRVSEQYF.

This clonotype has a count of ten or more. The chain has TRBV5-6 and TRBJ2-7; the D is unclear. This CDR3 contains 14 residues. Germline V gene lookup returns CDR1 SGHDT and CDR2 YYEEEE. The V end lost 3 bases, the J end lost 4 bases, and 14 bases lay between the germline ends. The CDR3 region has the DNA TGTGCCAGCAGCTCTAGGTGGGCAAGATACGAGCAGTACTTC. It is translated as CASSSRWARYEQYF.

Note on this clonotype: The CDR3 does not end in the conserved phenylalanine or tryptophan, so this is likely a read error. The CDR3 DNA follows: TGTGCCAGGAGCCCGGGGCCGAACTCCGGGGAGCTGTTTTGT. Translation: CARSPGPNSGELFC. The V gene is TRBV5-4, the J gene TRBJ2-2; perhaps D is TRBD1 or TRBD2 (5 bases each). CDR3 length: 14 residues. Germline values: CDR1 SGHNT, CDR2 YYREEE (reference sequence).

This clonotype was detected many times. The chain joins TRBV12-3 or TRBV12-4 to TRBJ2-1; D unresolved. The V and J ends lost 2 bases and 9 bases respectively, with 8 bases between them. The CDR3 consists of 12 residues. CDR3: CASSLFRPEQFF. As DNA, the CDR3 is TGTGCCAGCAGTTTATTCCGACCTGAGCAGTTCTTC.

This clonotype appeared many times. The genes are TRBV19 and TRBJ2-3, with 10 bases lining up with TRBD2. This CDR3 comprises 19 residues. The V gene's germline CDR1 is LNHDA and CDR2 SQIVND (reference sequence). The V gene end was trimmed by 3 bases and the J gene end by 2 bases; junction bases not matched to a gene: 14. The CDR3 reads CASSIGLAGALFHTDTQYF. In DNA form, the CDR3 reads TGTGCCAGTAGTATCGGGCTAGCGGGAGCGTTATTTCACACAGATACGCAGTATTTT.

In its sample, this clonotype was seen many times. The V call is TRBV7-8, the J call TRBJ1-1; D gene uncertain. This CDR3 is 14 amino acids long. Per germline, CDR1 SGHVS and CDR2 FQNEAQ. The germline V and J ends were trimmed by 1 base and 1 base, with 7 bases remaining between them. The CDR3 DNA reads TGTGCCAGCAGCTTAGAACGGGCGAACACTGAAGCTTTCTTT. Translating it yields CASSLERANTEAFF.

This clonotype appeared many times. CDR3 DNA: TGTGCCAGCAGCTCAAAGAGTCGGACTTTAAATGAAAAACTGTTTTTT. This codes for CASSSKSRTLNEKLFF. The chain couples TRBV3-1 to TRBJ1-4; D unresolved. This CDR3 comprises 16 residues. Trimming shortened V by 5 bases and J by 5 bases, and 18 bases separated the two germline ends. CDR1 LGHDT and CDR2 YNNKEL come from the germline V gene (reference sequence).

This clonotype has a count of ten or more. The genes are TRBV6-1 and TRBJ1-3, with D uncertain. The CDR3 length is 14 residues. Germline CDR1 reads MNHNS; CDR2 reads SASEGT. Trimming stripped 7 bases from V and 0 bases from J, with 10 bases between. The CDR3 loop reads CASKLGSSGNTIYF. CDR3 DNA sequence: TGTGCCAGCAAATTGGGCTCCTCTGGAAACACCATATATTTT.

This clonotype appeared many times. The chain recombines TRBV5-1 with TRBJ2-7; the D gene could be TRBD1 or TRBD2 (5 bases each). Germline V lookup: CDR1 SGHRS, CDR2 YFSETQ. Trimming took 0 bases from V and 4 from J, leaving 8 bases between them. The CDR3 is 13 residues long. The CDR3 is CASSLDGAYEQYF. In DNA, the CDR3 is TGCGCCAGCAGCTTGGACGGGGCTTACGAGCAGTACTTC.

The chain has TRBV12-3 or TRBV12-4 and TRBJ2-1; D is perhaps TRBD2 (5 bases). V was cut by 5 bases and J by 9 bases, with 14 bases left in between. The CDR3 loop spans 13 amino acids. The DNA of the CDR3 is TGTGCCAGCAGTCCTTCTAGCACGGGTGAGCAGTTCTTC. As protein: CASSPSSTGEQFF.

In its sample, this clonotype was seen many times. The CDR3: CASSLSTDYEQYF. In nucleotides, the CDR3 is TGTGCCAGCAGCTTAAGCACCGACTACGAGCAGTACTTC. The gene calls are TRBV7-3 and TRBJ2-7; D unclear. Germline V gene data show CDR1 as SGHTA and CDR2 as FQGTGA. The CDR3 contains 13 residues. V lost 1 base, J lost 3 bases, and 7 bases lay in between.

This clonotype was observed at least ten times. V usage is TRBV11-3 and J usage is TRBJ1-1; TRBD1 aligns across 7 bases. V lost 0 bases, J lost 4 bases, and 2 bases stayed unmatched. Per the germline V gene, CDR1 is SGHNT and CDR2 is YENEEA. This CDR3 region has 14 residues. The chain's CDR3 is CASSLEGGSTEAFF. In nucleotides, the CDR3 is TGTGCCAGCAGCTTAGAAGGGGGCAGCACTGAAGCTTTCTTT.

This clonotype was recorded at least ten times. This CDR3 reads CASSVALGGVNGYTF. In DNA form, the CDR3 reads TGTGCCAGCAGCGTAGCTCTGGGGGGCGTAAATGGCTACACCTTC. This chain uses TRBV9 with TRBJ1-2, with D perhaps matching TRBD1 (6 bases). The CDR3 contains 15 residues. Germline-derived CDR1 and CDR2 are SGDLS and YYNGEE. V lost 0 bases and J 6 bases, leaving 15 bases between the germline ends.

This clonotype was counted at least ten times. The DNA for the CDR3 is TGCAGCGTTAACACTGGGACGGGCGAAGCTTTCTTT. Its protein product is CSVNTGTGEAFF. The chain has TRBV29-1 and TRBJ1-1, with D perhaps matching TRBD1 (5 bases). The germline V gene has CDR1 SQVTM and CDR2 ANQGSEA. V was shortened by 5 bases and J by 8 bases, with 15 bases between the two germline ends. CDR3 length: 12 amino acids.

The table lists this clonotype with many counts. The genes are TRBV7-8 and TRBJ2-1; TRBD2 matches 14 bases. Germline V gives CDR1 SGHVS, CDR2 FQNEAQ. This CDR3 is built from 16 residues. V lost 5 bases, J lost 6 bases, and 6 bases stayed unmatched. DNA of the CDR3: TGTGCCAGCAGCCGACTAGCGGGAGGGTCTTTCAATGAGCAGTTCTTC. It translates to CASSRLAGGSFNEQFF.

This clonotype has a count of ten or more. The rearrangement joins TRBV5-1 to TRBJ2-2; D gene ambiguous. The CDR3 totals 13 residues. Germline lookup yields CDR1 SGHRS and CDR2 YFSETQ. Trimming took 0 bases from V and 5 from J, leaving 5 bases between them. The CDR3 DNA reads TGCGCCAGCAGCTTGGTAGGGACCGGGGAGCTGTTTTTT. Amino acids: CASSLVGTGELFF.

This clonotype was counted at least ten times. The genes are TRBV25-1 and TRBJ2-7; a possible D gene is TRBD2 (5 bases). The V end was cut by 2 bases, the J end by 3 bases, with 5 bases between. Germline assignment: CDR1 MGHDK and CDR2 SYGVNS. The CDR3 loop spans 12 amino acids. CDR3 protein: CASSESGYEQYF. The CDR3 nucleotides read TGTGCCAGCAGTGAAAGCGGCTACGAGCAGTACTTC.

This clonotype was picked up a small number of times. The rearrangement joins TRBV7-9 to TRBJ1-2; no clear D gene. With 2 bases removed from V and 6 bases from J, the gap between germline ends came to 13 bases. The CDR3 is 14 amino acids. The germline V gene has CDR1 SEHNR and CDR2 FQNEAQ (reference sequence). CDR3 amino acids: CASSLLDLWDGYTF. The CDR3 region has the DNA TGTGCCAGCAGCTTACTGGACCTGTGGGATGGCTACACCTTC.

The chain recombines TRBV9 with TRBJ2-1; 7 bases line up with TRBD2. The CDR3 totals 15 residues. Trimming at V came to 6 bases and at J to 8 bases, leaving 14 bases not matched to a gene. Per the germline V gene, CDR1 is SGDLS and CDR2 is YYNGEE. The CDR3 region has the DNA TGTGCCAGCAACATGGAGAGCGGGGCGGGGGATGAGCAGTTCTTC. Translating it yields CASNMESGAGDEQFF.

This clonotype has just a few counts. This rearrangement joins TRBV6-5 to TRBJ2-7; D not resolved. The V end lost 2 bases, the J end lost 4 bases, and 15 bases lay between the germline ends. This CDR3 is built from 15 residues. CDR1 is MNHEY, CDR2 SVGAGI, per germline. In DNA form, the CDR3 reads TGTGCCAGCAGTTACGGGGTGGGAACAGTGTACGAGCAGTACTTC. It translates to CASSYGVGTVYEQYF.

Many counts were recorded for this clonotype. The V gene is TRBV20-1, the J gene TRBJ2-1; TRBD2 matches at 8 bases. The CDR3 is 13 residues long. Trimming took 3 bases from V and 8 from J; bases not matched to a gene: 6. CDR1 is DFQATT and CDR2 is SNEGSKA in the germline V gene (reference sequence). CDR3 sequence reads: CSASGREVHEQFF. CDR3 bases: TGCAGTGCTAGTGGGCGGGAGGTCCATGAGCAGTTCTTC.

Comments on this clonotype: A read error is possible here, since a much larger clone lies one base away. CDR3 residues: CASILSTGRNQPQHF. The CDR3 DNA reads as TGTGCCAGCATTTTATCGACAGGGAGGAATCAGCCCCAGCATTTT. The chain recombines TRBV27 with TRBJ1-5; 7 nucleotides line up with TRBD1. The CDR3 contains 15 residues. Germline lookup yields CDR1 MNHEY and CDR2 SMNVEV (reference sequence).

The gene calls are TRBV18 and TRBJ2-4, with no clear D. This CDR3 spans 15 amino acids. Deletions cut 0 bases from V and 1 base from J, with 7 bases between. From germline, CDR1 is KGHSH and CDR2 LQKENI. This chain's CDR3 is CASSPPLRAKNIQYF. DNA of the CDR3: TGTGCCAGCTCACCACCTCTCAGGGCCAAAAACATTCAGTACTTC.

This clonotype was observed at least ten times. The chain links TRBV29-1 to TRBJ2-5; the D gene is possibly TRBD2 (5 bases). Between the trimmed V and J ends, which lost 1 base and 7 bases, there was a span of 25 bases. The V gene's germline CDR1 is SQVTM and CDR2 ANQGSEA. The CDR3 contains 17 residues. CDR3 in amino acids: CSVEAPLLRVPGGTQYF. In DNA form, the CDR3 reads TGCAGCGTTGAAGCTCCTCTACTCCGGGTTCCAGGAGGGACCCAGTACTTC.

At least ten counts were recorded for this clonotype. DNA of the CDR3: TGCAGTGCTAGATATGGACTAGTACTCGGGGAGCTGTTTTTT. As protein: CSARYGLVLGELFF. The chain joins TRBV20-1 to TRBJ2-2, with 7 nucleotides matching TRBD2. J was trimmed by 7 bases and V by 2 bases; bases with no gene match: 7. CDR1 and CDR2 (germline): DFQATT, SNEGSKA (reference sequence). This CDR3 has 14 residues.